This TCR beta chain was sequenced for a study of cytomegalovirus exposure and HLA in healthy donors. The overall study: HLA-typed donors were the source of approximately 85 million unique TCRs, which an early data release held.

A single count supports this clone. The antigen is unknown. Study results and caveats: Common viral pathogens seemed, in a later analysis, to connect with several of the most significant clusters. Upon later analysis, TCR association rates were observed to vary by HLA locus, being highest for DRB1 and lowest for HLA-C.

13 Jbeta primers and 60 Vbeta primers were used for the PCR. Per the study methods: In a later analysis, around 10 million of approximately 80 million unique beta chains occurred in at least two donors. The data were produced by immunoSEQ multiplex PCR, yet TCRdb's version contains in-frame clones alone and is incomplete. Clone size and V and J calls were adopted from that table, with D and trimming inferred from the DNA. The sample shows 50,000 to 65,000 clones, less than 85% of them seen only once. The CDR3 consists of 15 residues. Looked up from germline, CDR1 is SGHTA and CDR2 is FQGTGA. The V gene end was trimmed by 5 bases and the J gene end by 8 bases; junction bases not matched to a gene: 6.

The sample consisted of PBMCs. The receptor was isolated from a woman under 30 in good health and CMV-seronegative. The rearrangement joins TRBV7-3 to TRBJ2-1; TRBD2 aligns across 13 bases. CDR3 sequence (DNA): TGTGCCAGCAGCACCGGACTAGCGGGAGTGGATGAGCAGTTCTTC. Translating gives CASSTGLAGVDEQFF.